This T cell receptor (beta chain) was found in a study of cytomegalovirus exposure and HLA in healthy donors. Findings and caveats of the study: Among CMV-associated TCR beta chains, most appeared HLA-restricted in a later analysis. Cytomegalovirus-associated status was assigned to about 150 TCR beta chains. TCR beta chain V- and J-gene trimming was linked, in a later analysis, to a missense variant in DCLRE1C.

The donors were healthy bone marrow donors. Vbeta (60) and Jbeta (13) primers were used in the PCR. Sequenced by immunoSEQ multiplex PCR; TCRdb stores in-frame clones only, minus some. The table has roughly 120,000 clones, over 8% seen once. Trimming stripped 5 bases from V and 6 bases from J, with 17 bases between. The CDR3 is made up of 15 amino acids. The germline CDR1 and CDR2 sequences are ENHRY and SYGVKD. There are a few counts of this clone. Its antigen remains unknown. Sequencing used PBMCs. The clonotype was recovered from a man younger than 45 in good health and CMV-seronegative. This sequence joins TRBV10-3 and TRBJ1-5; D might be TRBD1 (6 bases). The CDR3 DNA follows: TGTGCCATCAGTCCCACGGCAGGGGTTGGTCAGCCCCAGCATTTT. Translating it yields CAISPTAGVGQPQHF.